The entry below describes one TCR beta chain. The antigen is unknown. Clones were read by immunoSEQ multiplex PCR, and TCRdb kept only the in-frame ones, dropping some. This sample has tens of thousands of clones, with approximately 80% found just once. The record originates from a study of T cells in localized non-small cell lung cancer. Study-level findings and limits: Measurement of T cell clonality placed uninvolved adjacent lung highest, above the level in tumor.

J gave up 8 bases and V 3 bases, and 11 bases lay outside the gene matches. Germline V gene data show CDR1 as SEHNR and CDR2 as FQNEAQ (reference sequence). The CDR3 covers 15 residues. The specimen comprised peripheral blood, sampled before any cancer treatment. The chain joins TRBV7-9 to TRBJ1-2; 8 bases line up with TRBD1. The TCR comes from a male donor aged 60 or over with stage III squamous cell lung carcinoma. CDR3 residues: CASSLISGGRSGYTF. CDR3 nucleotide sequence: TGTGCCAGCAGCTTGATCTCAGGGGGCAGAAGCGGCTACACCTTC. The variable domain in full, with the rest retrieved from reference TRBV7-9 and TRBJ1-2, is DTGVSQNPRHKITKRGQNVTFRCDPISEHNRLYWYRQTLGQGPEFLTYFQNEAQLEKSRLLSDRFSAERPKGSFSTLEIQRTEQGDSAMYLCASSLISGGRSGYTFGSGTRLTVV.